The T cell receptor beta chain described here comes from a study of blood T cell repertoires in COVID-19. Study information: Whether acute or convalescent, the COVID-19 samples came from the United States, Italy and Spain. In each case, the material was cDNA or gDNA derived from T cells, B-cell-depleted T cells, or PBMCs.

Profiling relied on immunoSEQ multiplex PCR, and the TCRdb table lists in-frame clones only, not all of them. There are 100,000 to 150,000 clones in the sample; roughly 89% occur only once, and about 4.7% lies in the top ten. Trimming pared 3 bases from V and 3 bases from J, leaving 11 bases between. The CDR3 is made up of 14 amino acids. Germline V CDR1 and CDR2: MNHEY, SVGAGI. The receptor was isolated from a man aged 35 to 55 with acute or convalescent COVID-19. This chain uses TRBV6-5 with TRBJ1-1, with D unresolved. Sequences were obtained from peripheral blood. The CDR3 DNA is TGTGCCAGCAGTTATGCCGGGGTTGACACTGAAGCTTTCTTT. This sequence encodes CASSYAGVDTEAFF.